Listed below are T cell receptor beta chains from one sample, sequenced in a study of shared clonotypes between healthy human individuals. Sequencing used immunoSEQ multiplex PCR; TCRdb keeps in-frame clones, though not all of them. The data contain about 2.3 million clones, around 92% of them singletons. The source material was naive CD4+ T cells from PBMCs. All receptors come from a young man in good health. Some clones in this sample may be carry-over from other donors' samples. CDR3s include the opening cysteine and the closing phenylalanine or tryptophan. The order of the fields is clone size, V gene, D gene, CDR3 length, J gene, CDR3 DNA, CDR3 protein. D genes are given only for firm matches. Part of the rows lack a size; the others show once, few, many or a class for expanded clones.

NA,TRBV6-4,NA,15,TRBJ2-1,TGTGCCAGCATCCGGCCAGCACGTTCCCACAATGAGCAGTTCTTC,CASIRPARSHNEQFF
NA,TRBV14,NA,14,TRBJ2-6,TGTGCCAGCTCTGCCAGCTCTGGGGCCAACGTCCTGACTTTC,CASSASSGANVLTF
NA,TRBV6-5,NA,13,TRBJ1-1,TGTGCCAGCAGTTACTCCACTAACACTGAAGCTTTCTTT,CASSYSTNTEAFF
NA,TRBV7-6,NA,13,TRBJ1-2,TGTGCCAGCAGCTTAGACCTTACCCAAGGCTACACCTTC,CASSLDLTQGYTF
NA,TRBV7-2,NA,15,TRBJ2-3,TGTGCCAGCAGCCCACTACCTATGGTCACAGATACGCAGTATTTT,CASSPLPMVTDTQYF
NA,TRBV6-6,NA,15,TRBJ1-1,TGTGCCAGCAGTTACTGGGAGGGCAGGGACACTGAAGCTTTCTTT,CASSYWEGRDTEAFF
NA,TRBV5-1,NA,14,TRBJ2-7,TGCGCCAGCAGCTTGCGAGGGGGAGACGGCGAGCAGTACTTC,CASSLRGGDGEQYF
NA,TRBV4-1,NA,15,TRBJ1-6,TGCGCCAGCAGCCCGGGGGATAGGGATAATTCACCCCTCCACTTT,CASSPGDRDNSPLHF
NA,TRBV7-2,NA,14,TRBJ2-4,TGTGCCAGCAGCTTGAACGGAGCCAAAAACATTCAGTACTTC,CASSLNGAKNIQYF
NA,TRBV18,NA,14,TRBJ1-1,TGTGCCAGCTCACTACAGGCCACGAACACTGAAGCTTTCTTT,CASSLQATNTEAFF
NA,TRBV5-6,NA,14,TRBJ1-2,TGTGCCAGCAGCTTGGGCCTCGGCACAGTAGGCTACACCTTC,CASSLGLGTVGYTF
NA,TRBV7-2,TRBD2,15,TRBJ2-5,TGTGCCAGCAGCTCTAGCGGGGGGGGAGTGGAGACCCAGTACTTC,CASSSSGGGVETQYF
once,TRBV5-6,TRBD2,15,TRBJ2-1,TGTGCCAGCAGCGGGTCGGGAGGGCCCAAACGAGTTTCGTTCTTC,CASSGSGGPKRVSFF
NA,TRBV6-5,NA,15,TRBJ2-6,TGTGCCAGCAGTTATGCTGGGACTGGGGCCAACGTCCTGACTTTC,CASSYAGTGANVLTF
NA,TRBV6-5,NA,15,TRBJ1-4,TGTGCCAGCAGTCAGAGGACAAGGCCAAATGAAAAACTGTTTTTT,CASSQRTRPNEKLFF
NA,TRBV2,TRBD2,17,TRBJ2-2,TGTGCCAGCGAGCCCGGGGGGGGGCGGAGAAAAACCGGGGAGCTGTTTTTT,CASEPGGGRRKTGELFF